This T cell receptor beta chain was identified in a study of blood T cell repertoires in COVID-19. Clones were read by immunoSEQ multiplex PCR, and TCRdb kept only the in-frame ones, dropping some. The repertoire holds 74,000 or so clones, more than 80% seen once, with 2.5% to 3% in the top ten. CDR1 is SGHAT, CDR2 FQNNGV, per germline. The CDR3 runs to 14 residues. V lost 2 bases and J lost 4, with 11 bases in between. The sample consisted of peripheral blood. This clonotype was sampled from a middle-aged man with acute or convalescent COVID-19. This chain joins TRBV11-2 and TRBJ1-1; a possible D gene is TRBD1 (5 bases). CDR3 DNA: TGTGCCAGCAGCTTATTGCAGGGTGCCACTGAAGCTTTCTTT. Translation: CASSLLQGATEAFF.